This T cell receptor beta chain originates from a study of shared clonotypes between healthy human individuals. The table came from immunoSEQ multiplex PCR; TCRdb's copy has only in-frame clones and leaves some out. Seen here are some 1.5 million clones, approximately 98% observed once, and the top ten hold about 0.45%. About this clone: Its antigen is not identified.

CDR1 and CDR2 from the germline V gene are MDHEN and SYDVKM. This CDR3 spans 13 amino acids. The V and J ends lost 5 bases and 7 bases respectively, with 14 bases between them. Study-wide findings and caveats: Sequencing depth was predicted to influence how clonotypes are shared among donors.

This rearrangement joins TRBV28 to TRBJ1-2; the D is unclear. This receptor was obtained from a man younger than 45 in good health. Input material: naive CD4+ T cells sorted from blood. Indicated subset: CD45RA+ positively selected. The CDR3 sequence is CASSPPLMSGYTF. As DNA, the CDR3 is TGTGCCAGCAGTCCACCTCTAATGAGTGGCTACACCTTC.